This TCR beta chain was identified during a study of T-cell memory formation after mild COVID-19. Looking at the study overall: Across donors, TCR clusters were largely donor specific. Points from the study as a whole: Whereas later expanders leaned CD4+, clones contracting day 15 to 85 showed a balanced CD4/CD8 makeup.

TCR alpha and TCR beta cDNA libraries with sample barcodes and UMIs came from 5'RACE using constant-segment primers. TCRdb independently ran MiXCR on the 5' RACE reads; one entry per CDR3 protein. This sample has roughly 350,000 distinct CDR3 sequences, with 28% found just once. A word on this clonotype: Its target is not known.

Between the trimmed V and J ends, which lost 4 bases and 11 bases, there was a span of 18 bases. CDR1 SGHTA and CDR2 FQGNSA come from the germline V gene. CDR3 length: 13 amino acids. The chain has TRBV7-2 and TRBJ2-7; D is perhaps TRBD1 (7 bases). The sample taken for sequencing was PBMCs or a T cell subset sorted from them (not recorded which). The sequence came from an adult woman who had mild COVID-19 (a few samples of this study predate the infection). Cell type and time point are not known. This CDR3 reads CASSSIEGAGKYF. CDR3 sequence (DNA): TGTGCCAGCAGCTCCATAGAGGGGGCGGGAAAGTACTTC.